These 23 T cell receptor beta chains share one sample of origin, sequenced in a study of blood T cells in healthy people across ages. Then a second PCR, running roughly 6 to 11 cycles, was carried out with a sample-barcoded 5' primer and a J-beta primer mix. TCRdb independently ran MiXCR on the 5' RACE reads; one entry per CDR3 protein. Among about 940,000 distinct CDR3 sequences listed, around 48% were seen once. What was sequenced was blood. Receptor source: a man aged 25-45 years in good health.

This clonotype has only a few counts. The chain has TRBV7-9 and TRBJ2-3, with D maybe TRBD1 (6 bases). The CDR3 has 15 amino acids. CDR1 and CDR2 from the germline V gene are SEHNR and FQNEAQ (reference sequence). Between the trimmed V and J ends, which lost 5 bases and 0 bases, there was a span of 12 bases. The CDR3 nucleotides are TGTGCCAGCAGCCCTGGGACACTTAGCACAGATACGCAGTATTTT. It is translated as CASSPGTLSTDTQYF. Full variable domain (outside the CDR3, taken from reference TRBV7-9 and TRBJ2-3): DTGVSQNPRHKITKRGQNVTFRCDPISEHNRLYWYRQTLGQGPEFLTYFQNEAQLEKSRLLSDRFSAERPKGSFSTLEIQRTEQGDSAMYLCASSPGTLSTDTQYFGPGTRLTVL.

This clonotype has more than one count but fewer than ten. V is TRBV29-1 and J is TRBJ2-2; unclear D gene. Per germline, CDR1 SQVTM and CDR2 ANQGSEA. V was trimmed by 4 bases and J by 3 bases, leaving 3 bases between them. CDR3 size: 11 residues. CDR3 residues: CSVADTGELFF. CDR3 DNA sequence: TGCAGCGTTGCGGACACCGGGGAGCTGTTTTTT.

This clonotype was picked up a small number of times. V and J are TRBV28 and TRBJ2-7, with 7 bases that match TRBD2. The CDR3 consists of 13 residues. V shed 5 bases and J 5 bases; nucleotides not matched to a gene: 6. Germline CDR1 is MDHEN and CDR2 is SYDVKM. The CDR3: CASSALALDEQYF. DNA for the CDR3: TGTGCCAGCAGTGCACTAGCGCTGGACGAGCAGTACTTC.

V and J are TRBV7-2 and TRBJ1-3; no clear D. The CDR3 loop spans 15 amino acids. CDR1 and CDR2 (germline): SGHTA, FQGNSA. Trimming left V 1 base short and J 1 base short, with 8 bases between. CDR3 loop: CASSLDGRSGNTIYF. In nucleotides, the CDR3 is TGTGCCAGCAGCTTAGATGGGAGATCTGGAAACACCATATATTTT.

This chain joins TRBV5-1 and TRBJ2-1; D may correspond to TRBD1 or TRBD2 (5 bases each). Trimming took off 5 bases at V and 9 bases at J, with 27 bases between the two ends. The CDR3 is made up of 17 amino acids. The germline V gene encodes CDR1 SGHRS and CDR2 YFSETQ. The CDR3 reads CASSFEPPGRGSIEQFF. Here the CDR3 DNA reads TGCGCCAGCAGTTTCGAACCCCCGGGACGGGGTAGCATTGAGCAGTTCTTC. Looking up the rest from reference TRBV5-1 and TRBJ2-1 gives the full variable domain: KAGVTQTPRYLIKTRGQQVTLSCSPISGHRSVSWYQQTPGQGLQFLFEYFSETQRNKGNFPGRFSGRQFSNSRSEMNVSTLELGDSALYLCASSFEPPGRGSIEQFFGPGTRLTVL.

This clonotype was recorded many times. The genes are TRBV3-1 and TRBJ2-1, with D unclear. This CDR3 has 12 residues. The germline CDR1 and CDR2 sequences are LGHDT and YNNKEL (reference sequence). Between the trimmed V and J ends, which lost 3 bases and 11 bases, there was a span of 11 bases. The CDR3: CASSHSATQQFF. DNA of the CDR3: TGTGCCAGCAGCCATTCGGCGACGCAGCAGTTCTTC.

The rearrangement uses TRBV5-8 and TRBJ1-6; D may be TRBD1 (5 bases). Trimming left V 2 bases short and J 7 bases short, with 7 bases between. CDR3 size: 13 residues. CDR1 is SGHTS, CDR2 YDEGEE, per germline. The CDR3 nucleotides read TGTGCCAGCAGCTTAAGGGGAAATTCACCCCTCCACTTT. This sequence encodes CASSLRGNSPLHF.

The rearrangement uses TRBV6-2 or TRBV6-3 and TRBJ2-5; D gene ambiguous. Germline assignment: CDR1 MNHEY and CDR2 SVGEGT. The CDR3 covers 13 residues. V was trimmed by 10 bases and J by 0 bases, leaving 12 bases between them. This chain's CDR3 is CATLVRNQETQYF. Here the CDR3 DNA reads TGTGCCACCCTGGTCAGGAACCAAGAGACCCAGTACTTC.

In its sample, this clonotype was seen a few times. The chain couples TRBV5-1 to TRBJ2-7; 7 bases line up with TRBD1. The CDR3 spans 13 residues. The trim removed 4 bases at V and 3 bases at J, leaving 4 bases unmatched. The germline CDR1 and CDR2 sequences are SGHRS and YFSETQ. Here the CDR3 reads CASSVGQHYEQYF. The CDR3 nucleotides read TGCGCCAGCAGCGTGGGACAGCACTACGAGCAGTACTTC.

The chain employs TRBV4-1 and TRBJ1-1, with TRBD1 identical over 8 bases. The junction had 6 bases not matched to a gene; V was cut back by 3 bases and J by 0 bases. CDR1 MGHRA and CDR2 YSYEKL come from the germline V gene. The CDR3 has 16 residues. CDR3 nucleotide sequence: TGCGCCAGCAGCCAGGACACAGGGGGTTTGAACACTGAAGCTTTCTTT. Translated: CASSQDTGGLNTEAFF.

The rearrangement links TRBV29-1 to TRBJ2-2; D is tentatively TRBD1 or TRBD2 (5 bases each). Per the germline V gene, CDR1 is SQVTM and CDR2 is ANQGSEA. The CDR3 is 12 amino acids. The V and J ends lost 3 bases and 6 bases respectively, with 8 bases between them. The CDR3: CSVEGTAGELFF. CDR3 bases: TGCAGCGTTGAGGGGACCGCCGGGGAGCTGTTTTTT.

This clonotype was seen ten or more times. The chain combines TRBV10-3 with TRBJ2-1; weak D call: TRBD1 (5 bases). Germline-derived CDR1 and CDR2 are ENHRY and SYGVKD. The CDR3 spans 15 residues. Trimming left V 3 bases short and J 10 bases short, with 19 bases between. CDR3 sequence: CAISDLLGPGLEQFF. The CDR3 nucleotides are TGTGCCATCAGTGACCTGCTAGGACCAGGGCTGGAGCAGTTCTTC.

In this sample, this clonotype turned up a few times. V usage is TRBV28 and J usage is TRBJ2-7; weak D call: TRBD1 (6 bases). Between the trimmed V and J ends, which lost 3 bases and 1 base, there was a span of 19 bases. Germline V lookup: CDR1 MDHEN, CDR2 SYDVKM. This CDR3 spans 17 amino acids. The CDR3 is CASSFTSRDTSSYEQYF. CDR3 in DNA: TGTGCCAGCAGTTTCACTTCCCGGGACACTAGTTCCTACGAGCAGTACTTC.

V usage is TRBV11-2 and J usage is TRBJ2-1; 11 bases map to TRBD2. There are 17 residues in the CDR3. Germline CDR1 SGHAT, CDR2 FQNNGV. V was clipped by 5 bases and J by 5 bases; unmatched bases: 11. This chain's CDR3 is CASSAREVLAGDNEQFF. The CDR3 nucleotides read TGTGCCAGCAGCGCCCGAGAGGTACTAGCGGGGGACAATGAGCAGTTCTTC.

A word on this clonotype: One end of the junction fails to match germline, which may point to a read error. The J gene is TRBJ1-6, the V gene TRBV3-1; weak D call: TRBD1 (5 bases). This CDR3 comprises 16 residues. Germline lookup yields CDR1 LGHDT and CDR2 YNNKEL (reference sequence). In DNA form, the CDR3 reads TGTACCAGCAGCCAAGGGGAGAGCTCCTATAATTCACCCCTCCACTTT. This translates into CTSSQGESSYNSPLHF. Filled out from reference TRBV3-1 and TRBJ1-6, the complete variable domain reads DTAVSQTPKYLVTQMGNDKSIKCEQNLGHDTMYWYKQDSKKFLKIMFSYNNKELIINETVPNRFSPKSPDKAHLNLHINSLELGDSAVYFCTSSQGESSYNSPLHFGNGTRLTVT.

The chain couples TRBV7-8 to TRBJ1-5; 7 bases agree with TRBD1. J gave up 3 bases and V 2 bases, and 22 bases lay outside the gene matches. The CDR3 spans 21 residues. Germline CDR1 is SGHVS and CDR2 is FQNEAQ. CDR3 sequence reads: CASSLRGWGTQGPVNNQPQHF. The CDR3 DNA is TGTGCCAGCAGCTTAAGAGGGTGGGGGACACAGGGGCCAGTGAACAATCAGCCCCAGCATTTT.

This clonotype was picked up a small number of times. The rearrangement joins TRBV6-5 to TRBJ2-1; D uncertain. The germline V and J ends were trimmed by 5 bases and 6 bases, with 14 bases remaining between them. Germline CDR1 reads MNHEY; CDR2 reads SVGAGI. The CDR3 extends over 14 amino acids. CDR3 nucleotide sequence: TGTGCCAGCAGTCGAGCTGGCCCGAGCAATGAGCAGTTCTTC. Its translation: CASSRAGPSNEQFF.

The J gene is TRBJ2-2, the V gene TRBV6-5; TRBD2 aligns across 11 bases. The CDR3 length is 18 residues. Germline V CDR1 and CDR2: MNHEY, SVGAGI. V was clipped by 3 bases and J by 4 bases; unmatched bases: 10. The CDR3 sequence is CASSYLLAGGRGTGELFF. In DNA form, the CDR3 reads TGTGCCAGCAGTTATCTCCTAGCGGGGGGAAGGGGCACCGGGGAGCTGTTTTTT.

This clonotype was recorded at least ten times. V and J are TRBV27 and TRBJ1-2, with a tentative D call TRBD1 (5 bases). V lost 1 base to trimming and J lost 8 bases, with 11 bases between them. Germline CDR1 MNHEY, CDR2 SMNVEV (reference sequence). The CDR3 extends over 13 amino acids. This CDR3 is CASSLWGTGGYTF. CDR3 sequence (DNA): TGTGCCAGCAGTTTATGGGGAACAGGCGGCTACACCTTC.

This chain uses TRBV4-3 with TRBJ2-5, with 11 nucleotides matching TRBD1. Germline V lookup: CDR1 LGHNA, CDR2 YSLEER. The CDR3 covers 13 residues. Trimming at V came to 3 bases and at J to 11 bases, leaving 5 bases not matched to a gene. CDR3 coding DNA: TGCGCCAGCAGCCAGGGACAGGGGGAAGAGCAGTACTTC. It yields the protein CASSQGQGEEQYF.

This clonotype was seen only a few times. The rearrangement uses TRBV20-1 and TRBJ2-7; TRBD2 might be the D (5 bases). The CDR3 totals 15 residues. Trimming removed 6 bases from V and 7 bases from J, with 25 bases in between. Germline V gene lookup returns CDR1 DFQATT and CDR2 SNEGSKA (reference sequence). The CDR3: CSAPWGDTPTGEQYF. The CDR3 region has the DNA TGCAGTGCCCCCTGGGGTGACACCCCAACGGGGGAGCAGTACTTC.

The chain combines TRBV20-1 with TRBJ2-7; a weak D match, TRBD1 (6 bases). This CDR3 region has 13 residues. Germline V gene sequence: CDR1 DFQATT, CDR2 SNEGSKA (reference sequence). The ends were cut back, 5 bases at V and 0 bases at J, with 11 bases in the middle. The CDR3 is CSAATTGSYEQYF. DNA of the CDR3: TGCAGTGCTGCAACGACAGGCTCCTACGAGCAGTACTTC.

CDR3 DNA sequence: TGTGCCTGGAGCAGACAGGGGGGTTCACCCCTCCACTTT. This gives the protein CAWSRQGGSPLHF. The gene calls are TRBV30 and TRBJ1-6; 9 bases map to TRBD1. The CDR3 loop spans 13 amino acids. Trimming cost V 3 bases and J 9 bases; bases outside gene matches: 3. The germline V gene encodes CDR1 GTSNPN and CDR2 SVGIG (reference sequence). The full variable domain, in which reference TRBV30 and TRBJ1-6 provide the parts outside the CDR3, is SQTIHQWPATLVQPVGSPLSLECTVEGTSNPNLYWYRQAAGRGLQLLFYSVGIGQISSEVPQNLSASRPQDRQFILSSKKLLLSDSGFYLCAWSRQGGSPLHFGNGTRLTVT.